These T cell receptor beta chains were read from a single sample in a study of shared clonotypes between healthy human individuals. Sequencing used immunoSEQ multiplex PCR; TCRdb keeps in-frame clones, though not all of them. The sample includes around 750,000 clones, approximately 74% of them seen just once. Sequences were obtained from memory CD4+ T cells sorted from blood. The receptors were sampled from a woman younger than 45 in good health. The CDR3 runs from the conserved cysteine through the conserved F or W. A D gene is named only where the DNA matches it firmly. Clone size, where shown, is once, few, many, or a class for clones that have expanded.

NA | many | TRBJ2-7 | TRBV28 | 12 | CASRVMGYEQYF | TGTGCCAGCAGAGTAATGGGGTACGAGCAGTACTTC
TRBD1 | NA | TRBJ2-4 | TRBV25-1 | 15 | CASRGTAPAKNIQYF | TGTGCCAGCAGAGGGACAGCTCCTGCCAAAAACATTCAGTACTTC
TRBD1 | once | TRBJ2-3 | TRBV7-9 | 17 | CASSLVGTGGSGDTQYF | TGTGCCAGCAGCTTAGTCGGGACAGGGGGCTCAGGAGATACGCAGTATTTT
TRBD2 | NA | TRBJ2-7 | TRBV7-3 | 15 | CASSLKPGTSSEQYF | TGTGCCAGCAGCTTAAAGCCCGGGACTAGCAGCGAGCAGTACTTC
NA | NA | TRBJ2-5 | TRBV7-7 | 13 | CASSTGLAETQYF | TGTGCCAGCAGCACGGGCCTAGCAGAGACCCAGTACTTC
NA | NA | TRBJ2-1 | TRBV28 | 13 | CASSPDLVGEQFF | TGTGCCAGCAGTCCCGATCTGGTAGGTGAGCAGTTCTTC
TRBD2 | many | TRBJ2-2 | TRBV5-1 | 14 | CASTAGSGTGELFF | TGCGCCAGCACAGCGGGGAGCGGCACCGGGGAGCTGTTTTTT
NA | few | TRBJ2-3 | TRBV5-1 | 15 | CASSLGSVYTDTQYF | TGCGCCAGCAGCTTAGGCTCAGTATACACAGATACGCAGTATTTT
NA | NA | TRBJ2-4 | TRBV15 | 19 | CATSRGGIFSRGAKNIQYF | TGTGCCACCAGCAGAGGCGGGATTTTTTCCCGCGGGGCCAAAAACATTCAGTACTTC
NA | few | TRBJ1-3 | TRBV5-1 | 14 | CASSLGSGENTIYF | TGCGCCAGCAGCTTGGGTTCCGGTGAAAACACCATATATTTT
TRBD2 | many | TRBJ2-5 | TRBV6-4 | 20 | CASSDIYSGLATWYQETQYF | TGTGCCAGCAGTGACATATATTCGGGACTAGCAACTTGGTACCAAGAGACCCAGTACTTC
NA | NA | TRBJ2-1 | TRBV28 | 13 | CASSTWTDGEQFF | TGTGCCAGCAGTACCTGGACCGACGGTGAGCAGTTCTTC
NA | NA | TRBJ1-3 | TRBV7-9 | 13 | CASSLMAGNTIYF | TGTGCCAGCAGCTTGATGGCTGGAAACACCATATATTTT
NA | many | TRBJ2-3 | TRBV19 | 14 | CASSIRQLTDTQYF | TGTGCCAGTAGTATAAGACAGCTCACAGATACGCAGTATTTT
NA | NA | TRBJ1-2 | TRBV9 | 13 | CASSVGGLGGYTF | TGTGCCAGCAGCGTAGGAGGGCTTGGAGGCTACACCTTC
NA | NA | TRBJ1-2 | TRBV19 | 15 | CASSPGMGGGYGYTF | TGTGCCAGTAGTCCCGGTATGGGCGGAGGTTATGGCTACACCTTC
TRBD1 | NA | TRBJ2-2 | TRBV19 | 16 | CASSISGQGWAGELFF | TGTGCCAGTAGTATTTCGGGACAGGGATGGGCCGGGGAGCTGTTTTTT
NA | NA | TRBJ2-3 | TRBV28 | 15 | CASSPTPNAQDTQYF | TGTGCCAGCAGCCCCACCCCGAACGCGCAAGATACGCAGTATTTT
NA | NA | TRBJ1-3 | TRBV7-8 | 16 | CASSFTTADSGNTIYF | TGTGCCAGCAGCTTCACAACAGCAGACTCTGGAAACACCATATATTTT
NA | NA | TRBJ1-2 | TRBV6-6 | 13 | CASSYGTPWGYTF | TGTGCCAGCAGTTACGGGACACCGTGGGGCTACACCTTC
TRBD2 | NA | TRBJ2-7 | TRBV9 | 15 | CASSVVSGSFSEQYF | TGTGCCAGCAGCGTAGTTAGCGGGAGCTTTTCCGAGCAGTACTTC
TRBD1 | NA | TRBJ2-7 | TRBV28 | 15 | CASRNRDRVTYEQYF | TGTGCCAGCAGGAACCGGGACAGGGTAACCTACGAGCAGTACTTC
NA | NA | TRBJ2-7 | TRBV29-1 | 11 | CSAIRTYEQYF | TGCAGCGCCATTCGAACCTACGAGCAGTACTTC
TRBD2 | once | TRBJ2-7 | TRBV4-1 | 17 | CASSPYRGSGRIHEQYF | TGCGCCAGCAGCCCTTATCGTGGCAGCGGGAGAATCCACGAGCAGTACTTC
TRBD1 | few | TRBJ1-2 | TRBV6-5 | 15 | CASRRQGDSHYGYTF | TGTGCCAGCAGGAGACAGGGGGACAGTCACTATGGCTACACCTTC
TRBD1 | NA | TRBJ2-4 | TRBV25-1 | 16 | CASSEVTGEAKNIQYF | TGTGCCAGCAGTGAAGTGACAGGGGAGGCCAAAAACATTCAGTACTTC
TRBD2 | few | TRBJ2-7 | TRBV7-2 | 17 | CASSLVLAGGRPYEQYF | TGTGCCAGCAGCTTAGTACTAGCGGGAGGGAGGCCCTACGAGCAGTACTTC
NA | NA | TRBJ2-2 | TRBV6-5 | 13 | CASRSDFTGELFF | TGTGCCAGCAGATCGGACTTCACCGGGGAGCTGTTTTTT
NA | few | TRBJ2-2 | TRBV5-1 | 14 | CASSLTVNTGELFF | TGCGCCAGCAGCTTAACAGTGAACACCGGGGAGCTGTTTTTT
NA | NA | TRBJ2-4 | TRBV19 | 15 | CASSRSTGGGNIQYF | TGTGCCAGTAGTAGGTCGACGGGCGGCGGGAACATTCAGTACTTC
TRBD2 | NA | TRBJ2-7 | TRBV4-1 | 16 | CASSELLAGGLYEQYF | TGCGCCAGCAGCGAATTGCTGGCGGGAGGGCTTTACGAGCAGTACTTC
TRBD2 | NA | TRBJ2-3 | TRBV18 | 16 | CASSPRASGKTDTQYF | TGTGCCAGCTCACCAAGGGCTAGCGGGAAAACAGATACGCAGTATTTT
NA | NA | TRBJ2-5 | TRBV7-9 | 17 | CASSLHHRARYQETQYF | TGTGCCAGCAGCTTGCATCACAGGGCCAGGTACCAAGAGACCCAGTACTTC
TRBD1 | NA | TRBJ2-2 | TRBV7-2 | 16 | CASSLVGTGVTGELFF | TGTGCCAGCAGCTTAGTGGGGACAGGGGTCACCGGGGAGCTGTTTTTT
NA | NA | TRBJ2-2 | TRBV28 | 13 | CASSQRIAGELFF | TGTGCCAGCAGCCAAAGAATTGCCGGGGAGCTGTTTTTT
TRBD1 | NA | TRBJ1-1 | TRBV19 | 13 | CASSTQGDTEAFF | TGTGCCAGTAGTACTCAGGGGGACACTGAAGCTTTCTTT
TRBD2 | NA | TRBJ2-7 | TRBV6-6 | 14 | CASSYSGGTYEQYF | TGTGCCAGCAGTTACTCGGGGGGGACCTACGAGCAGTACTTC
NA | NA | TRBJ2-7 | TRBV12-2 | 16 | CASRLARNNLDYEQYF | TGTGCAAGTCGCTTAGCGCGAAATAACCTCGACTACGAGCAGTACTTC
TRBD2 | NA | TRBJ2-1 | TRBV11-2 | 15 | CASSLERLAGVEQFF | TGTGCCAGCAGCTTAGAGAGGCTAGCGGGAGTTGAGCAGTTCTTC
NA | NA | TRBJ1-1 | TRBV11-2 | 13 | CASSLAGYTEAFF | TGTGCCAGCAGCTTAGCTGGGTACACTGAAGCTTTCTTT
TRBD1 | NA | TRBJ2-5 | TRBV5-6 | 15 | CASRRGTGGAETQYF | TGTGCCAGCAGACGGGGGACAGGGGGCGCGGAGACCCAGTACTTC
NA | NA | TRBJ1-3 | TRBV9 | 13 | CASSVNSGNTIYF | TGTGCCAGCAGCGTTAATAGTGGAAACACCATATATTTT
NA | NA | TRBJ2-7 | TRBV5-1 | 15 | CASSPRSGGPYEQYF | TGCGCCAGCAGCCCGAGATCCGGGGGGCCCTACGAGCAGTACTTC
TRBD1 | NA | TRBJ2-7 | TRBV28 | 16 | CASSRPGQARSYEQYF | TGTGCCAGCAGTCGACCGGGACAGGCAAGATCCTACGAGCAGTACTTC